The clone carrying this T cell receptor (beta chain) is labeled medium-sized. The data stem from a study of CDR3 diversity in severe acne. CDR1 is MNHEY and CDR2 is SVGEGT in the germline V gene. This CDR3 contains 13 residues. Trimming took 4 bases from V and 0 from J, leaving 4 bases between them. Via MiXCR, TCRdb re-called the PCR reads, giving one row per CDR3 protein. The sample has about 98,000 distinct CDR3 sequences, roughly half seen once. Sequenced material: blood. The receptor's source is a male donor with acne. This sequence joins TRBV6-2 or TRBV6-3 and TRBJ1-5; D not resolved. The CDR3 DNA reads as TGTGCCAGCAGTTTGGTTAGCAATCAGCCCCAGCATTTT. This translates into CASSLVSNQPQHF.